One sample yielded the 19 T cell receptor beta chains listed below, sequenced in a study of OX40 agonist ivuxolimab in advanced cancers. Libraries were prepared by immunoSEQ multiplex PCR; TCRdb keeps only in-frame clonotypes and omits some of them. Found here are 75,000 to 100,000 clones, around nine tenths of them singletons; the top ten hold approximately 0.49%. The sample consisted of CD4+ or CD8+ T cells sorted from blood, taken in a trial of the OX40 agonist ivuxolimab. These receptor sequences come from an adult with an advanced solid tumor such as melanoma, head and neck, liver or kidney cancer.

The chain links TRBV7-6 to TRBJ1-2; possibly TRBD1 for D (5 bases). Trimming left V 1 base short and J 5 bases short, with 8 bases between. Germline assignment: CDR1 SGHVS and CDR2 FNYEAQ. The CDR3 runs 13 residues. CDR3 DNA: TGTGCCAGCAGCTTAGGGGGCGGGTATGGCTACACCTTC. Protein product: CASSLGGGYGYTF.

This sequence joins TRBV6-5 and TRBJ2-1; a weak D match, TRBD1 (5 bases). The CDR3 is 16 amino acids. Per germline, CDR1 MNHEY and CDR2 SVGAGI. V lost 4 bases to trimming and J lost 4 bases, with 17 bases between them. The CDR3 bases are TGTGCCAGCAGTTTGACGGACAATGGGGCGTACAATGAGCAGTTCTTC. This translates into CASSLTDNGAYNEQFF.

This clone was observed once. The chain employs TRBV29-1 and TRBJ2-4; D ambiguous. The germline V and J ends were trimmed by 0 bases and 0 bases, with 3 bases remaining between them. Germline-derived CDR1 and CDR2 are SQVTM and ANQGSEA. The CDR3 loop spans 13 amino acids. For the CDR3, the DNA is TGCAGCGTTGAAGACGGAGCCAAAAACATTCAGTACTTC. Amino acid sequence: CSVEDGAKNIQYF. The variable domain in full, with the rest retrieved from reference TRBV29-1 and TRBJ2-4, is SAVISQKPSRDICQRGTSLTIQCQVDSQVTMMFWYRQQPGQSLTLIATANQGSEATYESGFVIDKFPISRPNLTFSTLTVSNMSPEDSSIYLCSVEDGAKNIQYFGAGTRLSVL.

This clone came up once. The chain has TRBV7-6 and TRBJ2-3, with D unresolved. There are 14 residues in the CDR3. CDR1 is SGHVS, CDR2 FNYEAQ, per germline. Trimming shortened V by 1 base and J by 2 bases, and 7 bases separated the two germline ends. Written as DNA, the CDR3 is TGTGCCAGCAGCTTAGGCAGTAACACAGATACGCAGTATTTT. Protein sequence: CASSLGSNTDTQYF.

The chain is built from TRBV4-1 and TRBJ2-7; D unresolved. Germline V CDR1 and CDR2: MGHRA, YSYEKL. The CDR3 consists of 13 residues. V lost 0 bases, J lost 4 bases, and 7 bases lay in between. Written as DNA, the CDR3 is TGCGCCAGCAGCCAAGAAGGGCCGTACGAGCAGTACTTC. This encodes CASSQEGPYEQYF.

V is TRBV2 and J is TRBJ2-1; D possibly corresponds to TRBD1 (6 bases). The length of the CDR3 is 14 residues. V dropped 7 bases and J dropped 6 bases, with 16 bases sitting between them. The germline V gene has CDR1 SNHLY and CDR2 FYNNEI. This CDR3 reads CASIRDTGFNEQFF. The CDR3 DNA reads TGTGCCAGCATTCGGGACACCGGATTCAATGAGCAGTTCTTC.

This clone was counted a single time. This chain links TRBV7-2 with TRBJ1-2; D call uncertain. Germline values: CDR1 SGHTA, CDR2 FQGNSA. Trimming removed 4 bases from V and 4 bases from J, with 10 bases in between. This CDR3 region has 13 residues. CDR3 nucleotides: TGTGCCAGCAGCTCCGTCCGGGGCTATGGCTACACCTTC. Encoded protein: CASSSVRGYGYTF.

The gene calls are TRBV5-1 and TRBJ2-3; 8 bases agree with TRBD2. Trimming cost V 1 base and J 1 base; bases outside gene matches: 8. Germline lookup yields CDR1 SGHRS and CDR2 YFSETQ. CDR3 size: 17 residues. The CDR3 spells CASSLPPSGGGTDTQYF. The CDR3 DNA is TGCGCCAGCAGCTTGCCCCCGAGCGGGGGCGGCACAGATACGCAGTATTTT. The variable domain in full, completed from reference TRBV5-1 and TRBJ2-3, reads KAGVTQTPRYLIKTRGQQVTLSCSPISGHRSVSWYQQTPGQGLQFLFEYFSETQRNKGNFPGRFSGRQFSNSRSEMNVSTLELGDSALYLCASSLPPSGGGTDTQYFGPGTRLTVL.

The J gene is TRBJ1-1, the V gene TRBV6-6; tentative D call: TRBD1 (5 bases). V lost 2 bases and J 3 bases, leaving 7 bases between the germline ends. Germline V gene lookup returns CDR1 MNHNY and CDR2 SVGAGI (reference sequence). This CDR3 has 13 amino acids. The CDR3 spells CASSYARDTEAFF. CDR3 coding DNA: TGTGCCAGCAGTTACGCCAGGGACACTGAAGCTTTCTTT.

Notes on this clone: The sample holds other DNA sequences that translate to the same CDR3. Here the CDR3 reads CASSLEGAGELFF. CDR3 bases: TGCGCCAGCAGCTTGGAGGGGGCCGGGGAGCTGTTTTTT. The gene calls are TRBV5-1 and TRBJ2-2; TRBD1 is a possible D gene (6 bases). Germline-derived CDR1 and CDR2 are SGHRS and YFSETQ. This CDR3 has 13 amino acids. V was shortened by 0 bases and J by 6 bases, with 6 bases between the two germline ends.

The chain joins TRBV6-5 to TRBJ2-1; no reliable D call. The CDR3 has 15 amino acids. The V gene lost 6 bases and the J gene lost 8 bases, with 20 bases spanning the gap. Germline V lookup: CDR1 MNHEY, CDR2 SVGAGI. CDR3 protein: CASRPAGEVWDEQFF. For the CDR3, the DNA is TGTGCCAGCAGACCTGCCGGAGAGGTGTGGGATGAGCAGTTCTTC.

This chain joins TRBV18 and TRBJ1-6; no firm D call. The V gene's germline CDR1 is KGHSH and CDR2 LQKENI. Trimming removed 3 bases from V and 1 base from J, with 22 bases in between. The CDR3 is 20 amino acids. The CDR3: CASSPWAAGKSISYNSPLHF. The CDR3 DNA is TGTGCCAGCTCACCCTGGGCGGCCGGGAAATCAATATCCTATAATTCACCCCTCCACTTT.

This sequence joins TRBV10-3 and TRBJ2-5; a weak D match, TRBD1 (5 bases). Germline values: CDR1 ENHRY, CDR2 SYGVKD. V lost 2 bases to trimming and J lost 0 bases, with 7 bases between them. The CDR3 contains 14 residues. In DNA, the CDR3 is TGTGCCATCAGTGAGGACAGCGACCAAGAGACCCAGTACTTC. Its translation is CAISEDSDQETQYF.

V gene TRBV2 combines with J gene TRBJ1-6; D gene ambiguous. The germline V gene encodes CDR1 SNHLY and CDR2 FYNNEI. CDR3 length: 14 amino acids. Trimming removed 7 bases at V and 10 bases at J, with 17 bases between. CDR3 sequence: CASILMGSESPLHF. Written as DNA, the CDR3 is TGTGCCAGCATTCTCATGGGGTCGGAGTCACCCCTCCACTTT.

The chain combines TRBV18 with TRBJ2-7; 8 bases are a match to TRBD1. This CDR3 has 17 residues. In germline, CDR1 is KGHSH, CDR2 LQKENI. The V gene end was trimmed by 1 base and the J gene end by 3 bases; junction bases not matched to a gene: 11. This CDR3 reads CASSPLDVGQVFYEQYF. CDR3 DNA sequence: TGTGCCAGCTCACCACTTGATGTGGGACAGGTGTTCTACGAGCAGTACTTC.

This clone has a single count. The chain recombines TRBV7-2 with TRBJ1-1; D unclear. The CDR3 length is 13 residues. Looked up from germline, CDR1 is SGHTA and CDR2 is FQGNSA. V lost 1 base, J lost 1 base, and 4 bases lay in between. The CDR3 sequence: CASSLVPNTEAFF. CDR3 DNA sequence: TGTGCCAGCAGCTTAGTACCGAACACTGAAGCTTTCTTT.

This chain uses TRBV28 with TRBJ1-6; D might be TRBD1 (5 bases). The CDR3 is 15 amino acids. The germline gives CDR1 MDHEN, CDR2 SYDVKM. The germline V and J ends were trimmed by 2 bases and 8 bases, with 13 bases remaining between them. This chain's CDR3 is CASSLPPRDHSPLHF. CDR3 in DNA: TGTGCCAGCAGTTTACCCCCCCGGGACCATTCACCCCTCCACTTT.

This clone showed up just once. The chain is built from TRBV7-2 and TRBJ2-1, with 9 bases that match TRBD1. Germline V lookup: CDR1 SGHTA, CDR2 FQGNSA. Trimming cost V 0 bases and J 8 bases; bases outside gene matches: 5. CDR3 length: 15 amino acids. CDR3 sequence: CASSLAGQGYHEQFF. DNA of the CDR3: TGTGCCAGCAGCTTAGCGGGACAGGGATATCATGAGCAGTTCTTC.

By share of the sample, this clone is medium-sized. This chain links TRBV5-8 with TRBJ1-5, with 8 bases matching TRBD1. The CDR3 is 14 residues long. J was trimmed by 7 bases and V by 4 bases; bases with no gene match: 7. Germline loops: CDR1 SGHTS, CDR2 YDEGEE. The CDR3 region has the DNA TGTGCCAGCAGCCCCGCAGGGGGCTTGCAGCCCCAGCATTTT. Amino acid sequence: CASSPAGGLQPQHF.